Following are 27 T cell receptor beta chains from one sample sequenced in a study of shared clonotypes between healthy human individuals. Sequenced by immunoSEQ multiplex PCR; TCRdb stores in-frame clones only, minus some. The sample carries about 2.1 million clones, just under 95% recorded once. Naive CD8 cells were CD45RO-negative, positively selected for CCR7, excluding terminally differentiated effector memory CD45RA+ cells. Sequencing was done on a sample of naive CD8+ T cells from PBMCs. Source of these receptors: a man between 18 and 35 years old in good health. Some clones in this sample may be carry-over from other donors' samples.

This chain uses TRBV4-1 with TRBJ1-3; maybe TRBD1 (5 bases). The CDR3 consists of 15 residues. Germline V CDR1 and CDR2: MGHRA, YSYEKL. Trimming took 5 bases from V and 4 from J, leaving 15 bases between them. Here the CDR3 reads CASSSSAGPGNTIYF. The CDR3 DNA follows: TGCGCCAGCAGCTCGTCTGCGGGGCCCGGAAACACCATATATTTT.

The J gene is TRBJ2-7, the V gene TRBV7-9; D remains ambiguous. The CDR3 is 14 amino acids. Trimming cost V 4 bases and J 2 bases, with 12 bases left between them. Germline values: CDR1 SEHNR, CDR2 FQNEAQ (reference sequence). CDR3 coding DNA: TGTGCCAGCAGCTCCCCGCAAGAGGCCTACGAGCAGTACTTC. Its translation: CASSSPQEAYEQYF.

This clone was detected only once. J is TRBJ1-2 and V is TRBV7-9; no firm D call. The CDR3 length is 16 residues. CDR1 is SEHNR, CDR2 FQNEAQ, per germline (reference sequence). Between the trimmed V and J ends, which lost 4 bases and 0 bases, there was a span of 15 bases. For the CDR3, the DNA is TGTGCCAGCAGCTCGGACCGATTATATGCTAACTATGGCTACACCTTC. Translated, it gives CASSSDRLYANYGYTF.

The rearrangement joins TRBV7-6 to TRBJ1-3; D is unresolved. Trimming removed 1 base from V and 1 base from J, with 8 bases in between. CDR1 SGHVS and CDR2 FNYEAQ come from the germline V gene. CDR3 size: 15 residues. The CDR3: CASSLGWGSGNTIYF. DNA of the CDR3: TGTGCCAGCAGCTTAGGCTGGGGATCTGGAAACACCATATATTTT.

The J gene is TRBJ2-7, the V gene TRBV29-1; 9 bases map to TRBD2. The CDR3 is made up of 15 amino acids. Germline V gives CDR1 SQVTM, CDR2 ANQGSEA. Trimming at V came to 6 bases and at J to 2 bases, leaving 11 bases not matched to a gene. The CDR3 protein is CSVETGTSPAYEQYF. The CDR3, as DNA: TGCAGCGTCGAAACCGGGACTAGCCCAGCCTACGAGCAGTACTTC.

This clone was recorded only once. The rearrangement uses TRBV7-2 and TRBJ1-2, with 11 bases fitting TRBD1. With V trimmed by 5 bases and J by 4 bases, 6 bases remained unmatched. Germline assignment: CDR1 SGHTA and CDR2 FQGNSA. The length of the CDR3 is 15 residues. DNA of the CDR3: TGTGCCAGCAGCGTCCGGGACAGGGGGACCTATGGCTACACCTTC. Amino acid sequence: CASSVRDRGTYGYTF.

The chain carries TRBV5-1 and TRBJ2-5, with 11 bases fitting TRBD2. CDR3 length: 16 amino acids. Germline V gene sequence: CDR1 SGHRS, CDR2 YFSETQ. The J segment lost 1 base and the V segment lost 4 bases, leaving 6 bases of the junction unmatched. CDR3 region: CASSVIAGGLQETQYF. The CDR3 coding sequence is TGCGCCAGCAGCGTGATAGCGGGAGGGCTCCAAGAGACCCAGTACTTC.

The V gene is TRBV27, the J gene TRBJ2-7, with 10 bases that match TRBD1. Germline-derived CDR1 and CDR2 are MNHEY and SMNVEV (reference sequence). CDR3 length: 14 residues. The junction had 4 bases not matched to a gene; V was cut back by 6 bases and J by 2 bases. The CDR3 sequence is CASRGTGATYEQYF. In nucleotides, the CDR3 is TGTGCCAGCAGGGGGACAGGGGCGACCTACGAGCAGTACTTC.

This chain links TRBV5-4 with TRBJ2-7; 11 bases are shared with TRBD2. The germline V gene has CDR1 SGHNT and CDR2 YYREEE (reference sequence). This CDR3 spans 16 amino acids. Losses at the gene ends were 3 bases for V and 6 bases for J; bases not matched to a gene: 11. For the CDR3, the DNA is TGTGCCAGCAGCTGGGCACTAGCGGGAGCTGCCTCCGAGCAGTACTTC. It yields the protein CASSWALAGAASEQYF. Full variable domain (rest looked up from reference TRBV5-4 and TRBJ2-7): ETGVTQSPTHLIKTRGQQVTLRCSSQSGHNTVSWYQQALGQGPQFIFQYYREEENGRGNFPPRFSGLQFPNYSSELNVNALELDDSALYLCASSWALAGAASEQYFGPGTRLTVT.

The sample holds one count of this clone. The V and J genes are TRBV5-1 and TRBJ1-1; D possibly corresponds to TRBD1 (5 bases). This CDR3 is built from 14 residues. Germline CDR1 reads SGHRS; CDR2 reads YFSETQ. V was trimmed by 3 bases and J by 7 bases, leaving 16 bases between them. The chain's CDR3 is CASSSFPRGDEAFF. In nucleotides, the CDR3 is TGCGCCAGCAGCTCATTCCCCCGGGGGGATGAAGCTTTCTTT.

The chain couples TRBV7-6 to TRBJ2-2, with 13 bases that match TRBD2. This CDR3 is 17 amino acids long. With 5 bases clipped from V and 5 bases from J, the junction kept 8 bases outside the gene matches. The germline V gene has CDR1 SGHVS and CDR2 FNYEAQ. The CDR3 loop is CASSPRLAGGRTGELFF. In nucleotides, the CDR3 is TGTGCCAGCAGCCCGAGACTAGCGGGAGGTCGGACCGGGGAGCTGTTTTTT.

The chain uses TRBV13 and TRBJ2-7; D is unresolved. The CDR3 runs 15 residues. The V and J ends lost 5 bases and 2 bases respectively, with 16 bases between them. Germline CDR1 and CDR2: PRHDT and FYEKMQ (reference sequence). Written as DNA, the CDR3 is TGTGCCAGCAGCACCCCATACAAGGCCCCCTACGAGCAGTACTTC. Residues: CASSTPYKAPYEQYF. Combining the CDR3 with reference TRBV13 and TRBJ2-7 gives the whole variable domain AAGVIQSPRHLIKEKRETATLKCYPIPRHDTVYWYQQGPGQDPQFLISFYEKMQSDKGSIPDRFSAQQFSDYHSELNMSSLELGDSALYFCASSTPYKAPYEQYFGPGTRLTVT.

The rearrangement uses TRBV28 and TRBJ2-1; 11 positions match TRBD2. Trimming cost V 6 bases and J 4 bases; bases outside gene matches: 5. The V gene's germline CDR1 is MDHEN and CDR2 SYDVKM. This CDR3 contains 15 residues. CDR3 residues: CASSYTSGRYNEQFF. In DNA, the CDR3 is TGTGCCAGCAGCTACACTAGCGGGAGATACAATGAGCAGTTCTTC. The full variable domain, in which reference TRBV28 and TRBJ2-1 provide the parts outside the CDR3, is DVKVTQSSRYLVKRTGEKVFLECVQDMDHENMFWYRQDPGLGLRLIYFSYDVKMKEKGDIPEGYSVSREKKERFSLILESASTNQTSMYLCASSYTSGRYNEQFFGPGTRLTVL.

This chain links TRBV27 with TRBJ1-2; no reliable D call. The germline gives CDR1 MNHEY, CDR2 SMNVEV (reference sequence). V gave up 5 bases and J gave up 3 bases, with 22 bases separating them. The CDR3 runs 17 residues. CDR3 amino acids: CASSPTALGTADYGYTF. CDR3 nucleotide sequence: TGTGCCAGCAGTCCTACTGCCTTGGGTACCGCTGACTATGGCTACACCTTC.

This chain uses TRBV4-2 with TRBJ2-3, with D unclear. The CDR3 is made up of 15 amino acids. The germline gives CDR1 LGHNA, CDR2 YNFKEQ. Trimming left V 0 bases short and J 5 bases short, with 12 bases between. CDR3 protein: CASSQDATIQDTQYF. The CDR3 nucleotides are TGTGCCAGCAGCCAAGATGCCACTATTCAAGATACGCAGTATTTT.

This clone has only a few counts. V gene TRBV29-1 combines with J gene TRBJ1-4, with D perhaps matching TRBD1 (5 bases). Looked up from germline, CDR1 is SQVTM and CDR2 is ANQGSEA. The CDR3 contains 14 residues. Trimming stripped 3 bases from V and 2 bases from J, with 10 bases between. The CDR3 DNA sequence: TGCAGCGTTGAGGGGGAGAGGACTAATGAAAAACTGTTTTTT. This encodes CSVEGERTNEKLFF.

The chain recombines TRBV10-2 with TRBJ2-7; D remains unclear. Germline CDR1 and CDR2: WSHSY and SAAADI. Trimming removed 4 bases from V and 0 bases from J, with 13 bases in between. The CDR3 contains 15 residues. The CDR3 here is CASSGLGRGSYEQYF. CDR3 nucleotides: TGCGCCAGCAGTGGCCTCGGGCGTGGCTCCTACGAGCAGTACTTC.

The CDR3 spells CASRDPGTSNQPQHF. The CDR3 DNA reads as TGTGCCAGCAGGGACCCAGGGACAAGCAATCAGCCCCAGCATTTT. The rearrangement links TRBV6-1 to TRBJ1-5; tentatively, D is TRBD1 (6 bases). This CDR3 region has 15 residues. V was clipped by 6 bases and J by 1 base, with 13 bases between them. CDR1 MNHNS and CDR2 SASEGT come from the germline V gene.

Points on this clone: Other DNA sequences in this specimen translate into the identical CDR3. The chain carries TRBV15 and TRBJ1-5; D unclear. V gave up 0 bases and J gave up 6 bases, with 12 bases separating them. The CDR3 sequence is 15 residues long. Germline-derived CDR1 and CDR2 are LNHNV and YYDKDF (reference sequence). This chain's CDR3 is CATSRDRGRGQPQHF. CDR3 in DNA: TGTGCCACCAGCAGAGATAGAGGGAGAGGTCAGCCCCAGCATTTT.

The rearrangement uses TRBV9 and TRBJ2-1; D is ambiguous. The CDR3 loop spans 20 amino acids. V was shortened by 0 bases and J by 7 bases, with 29 bases between the two germline ends. Germline V gene data show CDR1 as SGDLS and CDR2 as YYNGEE. The CDR3 loop reads CASSVGHGIRDFVSGNEQFF. CDR3 bases: TGTGCCAGCAGCGTAGGACATGGAATTCGAGATTTCGTCTCTGGTAATGAGCAGTTCTTC.

This sequence joins TRBV10-3 and TRBJ1-5, with 8 positions matching TRBD1. V was pared by 5 bases and J by 3 bases, with 6 bases of the junction left unmatched. CDR1 and CDR2 (germline): ENHRY, SYGVKD. This CDR3 has 15 residues. The CDR3 DNA reads TGTGCCATCAGTAACCGGACAGGGTACAATCAGCCCCAGCATTTT. Its translation: CAISNRTGYNQPQHF.

The rearrangement uses TRBV29-1 and TRBJ2-2; tentative D call: TRBD1 (6 bases). This CDR3 contains 17 residues. Germline V gene lookup returns CDR1 SQVTM and CDR2 ANQGSEA. V was pared by 7 bases and J by 2 bases, with 23 bases between. CDR3 in amino acids: CSADGTLRGENTGELFF. The CDR3 DNA sequence: TGCAGCGCCGACGGGACATTGAGAGGAGAAAACACCGGGGAGCTGTTTTTT.

The V and J genes are TRBV7-4 and TRBJ1-1; 7 nucleotides match TRBD1. Germline V gives CDR1 SGHVT, CDR2 SQSDAQ. The ends lost 5 bases at V and 8 bases at J; junction bases unmatched: 8. The CDR3 runs to 13 residues. DNA for the CDR3: TGTGCCAGCAGCCCAAGAGTGACAGGGGAAGCTTTCTTT. This sequence encodes CASSPRVTGEAFF. Together with reference TRBV7-4 and TRBJ1-1, the CDR3 gives the full variable domain: GAGVSQSPRYKVAKRGRDVALRCDSISGHVTLYWYRQTLGQGSEVLTYSQSDAQRDKSGRPSGRFSAERPERSVSTLKIQRTEQGDSAVYLCASSPRVTGEAFFGQGTRLTVV.

V gene TRBV27 combines with J gene TRBJ2-3; perhaps TRBD1 as D (7 bases). The germline V gene encodes CDR1 MNHEY and CDR2 SMNVEV (reference sequence). This CDR3 is built from 16 residues. V was trimmed by 2 bases and J by 2 bases, leaving 14 bases between them. The DNA of the CDR3 is TGTGCCAGCAGTTTAGGGCGGGACAGATACACAGATACGCAGTATTTT. Its translation is CASSLGRDRYTDTQYF.

The chain combines TRBV9 with TRBJ2-7; weak D call: TRBD1 (5 bases). The CDR3 has 14 residues. Germline V gene lookup returns CDR1 SGDLS and CDR2 YYNGEE. V lost 2 bases, J lost 6 bases, and 15 bases lay in between. The CDR3, as DNA: TGTGCCAGCAGCGTCGACAGCCCATCGCCCGAGCAGTACTTC. Translated: CASSVDSPSPEQYF.

Remarks on this clone: The same CDR3 can be traced to other DNA sequences in this sample. The chain employs TRBV11-2 and TRBJ2-7; possible D gene TRBD1, 6 bases. This CDR3 contains 13 residues. In germline, CDR1 is SGHAT, CDR2 FQNNGV. V was trimmed by 1 base and J by 3 bases, leaving 7 bases between them. The CDR3 DNA reads as TGTGCCAGCAGCTTAGGAGGGGGCTACGAGCAGTACTTC. Translation: CASSLGGGYEQYF.

As regards this clone: This sample includes further DNA sequences coding for the same CDR3. The chain links TRBV30 to TRBJ2-7; D uncertain. Germline CDR1 is GTSNPN and CDR2 is SVGIG (reference sequence). With 0 bases removed from V and 1 base from J, the gap between germline ends came to 4 bases. CDR3 size: 12 residues. The CDR3 reads CAWSVLSYEQYF. The CDR3 DNA reads as TGTGCCTGGAGTGTACTATCCTACGAGCAGTACTTC.